This T cell receptor (beta chain) was recorded in a study of T cell clonality in common variable immunodeficiency. Produced via immunoSEQ multiplex PCR; TCRdb's table is partial and in-frame only. The sample has approximately 81,000 clones, none seen only once. About this clone itself: The read halts 3 residues ahead of the CDR3 end, with the missing end drawn from the germline J gene.

This CDR3 has 16 residues. CDR1 MNHNS and CDR2 SASEGT come from the germline V gene. V lost 0 bases, J lost 5 bases, and 6 bases stayed unmatched. The specimen sequenced was peripheral blood mononuclear cells. The TCR was taken from a person aged 18 to 69 in good health. The chain is built from TRBV6-1 and TRBJ1-1; 10 nucleotides align to TRBD1. The covered CDR3 bases are TGTGCCAGCAGTGAAGCGCGGACAGGGGGTGGGACTGAA. The encoded protein is CASSEARTGGGTE. The whole CDR3 sequence reads CASSEARTGGGTEAFF.